One and the same sample provided the 3 T cell receptor beta chains below, sequenced in a study of T cell responses to AZD1222 COVID-19 vaccine. Assay used: immunoSEQ multiplex PCR; TCRdb lists only in-frame clones, some missing. The table has about 86,000 clones, about 78% seen once. Sequencing used peripheral blood, obtained on day 0 of AZD1222 vaccination. These receptors all come from an adult in good health.

The chain links TRBV7-2 to TRBJ1-1; D unclear. V was pared by 3 bases and J by 5 bases, with 16 bases between. Looked up from germline, CDR1 is SGHTA and CDR2 is FQGNSA. The CDR3 covers 15 residues. The CDR3 is CASSFGPPGETEAFF. CDR3 DNA sequence: TGTGCCAGCAGCTTCGGACCCCCGGGAGAGACTGAAGCTTTCTTT.

The chain has TRBV6-5 and TRBJ2-7; a weak D match, TRBD2 (5 bases). Trimming cost V 8 bases and J 4 bases, with 9 bases left between them. Germline V lookup: CDR1 MNHEY, CDR2 SVGAGI. The CDR3 sequence is 11 residues long. CDR3 sequence reads: CASYGEYEQYF. The CDR3 region has the DNA TGTGCCAGCTACGGGGAGTACGAGCAGTACTTC.

The chain carries TRBV5-1 and TRBJ2-3; 7 bases are shared with TRBD1. Germline CDR1 and CDR2: SGHRS and YFSETQ. CDR3 size: 14 residues. The V and J ends lost 4 bases and 3 bases, in that order; junction bases with no gene match: 5. The CDR3 bases are TGCGCCAGCAGCCCCCGACAGGGAACAGATACGCAGTATTTT. It translates to CASSPRQGTDTQYF.